This TCR beta chain was captured by sequencing in a study of T-cell memory formation after mild COVID-19. CDR1 DFQATT and CDR2 SNEGSKA come from the germline V gene (reference sequence). This CDR3 has 18 residues. The J segment lost 0 bases and the V segment lost 6 bases, leaving 15 bases of the junction unmatched. Whole-study findings and limits: Specificity for SARS-CoV-2 was not confirmed among the second-wave clones peaking on day 37. Clones shrinking between day 15 and 85 showed a balanced CD4/CD8 split, and those that grew later tilted toward CD4+.

This clonotype was detected ten times or more. Antigen unknown. After 5'RACE with constant-segment primers, TCR alpha and TCR beta cDNA libraries carrying sample barcodes and UMIs were obtained. Each CDR3 protein gets one entry after TCRdb re-called the 5' RACE reads with MiXCR. The sample has around 100,000 distinct CDR3 sequences, 11% seen once. This clonotype originated in a young man who had mild COVID-19 (a few samples of this study predate the infection). Cell type and time point are not known. The chain joins TRBV20-1 to TRBJ2-1; TRBD2 aligns across 9 bases. The sample was PBMCs or a T cell subset sorted from them (not recorded which). CDR3 sequence (DNA): TGCAGTGCGGCCGAATCCTCTAGCGGGGTATTCTCCTACAATGAGCAGTTCTTC. It codes for CSAAESSSGVFSYNEQFF.